The rows below give T cell receptor beta chains drawn from one sample of a study of blood T cells in healthy people across ages. TCRdb reanalysed the 5' RACE reads using MiXCR and keeps one entry per CDR3 protein. Of 450,000 to 600,000 distinct CDR3 sequences in the sample, about 26% were seen once. Another study also made use of these data, one on T cells of mothers and their children.

Specimen: blood. These receptors were collected from a boy between 2 and 10 years old in good health. Both conserved end residues are part of each CDR3. The D gene is left open where the match is weak. Clone size is shown for a subset of rows, as once, few, many or a class of expanded clone.

D	length	V	J	size	CDR3	DNA
NA	14	TRBV5-1	TRBJ1-1	many	CASSPGTVNTEAFF	TGTGCCAGCAGCCCCGGGACCGTGAACACTGAAGCTTTCTTT
TRBD2	16	TRBV4-1	TRBJ2-1	NA	CASSPGLAGGPGEQFF	TGCGCCAGCAGCCCGGGGTTAGCGGGAGGGCCTGGTGAGCAGTTCTTC
NA	13	TRBV5-5	TRBJ2-7	few	CASRGGGTDEQYF	TGTGCCAGCAGGGGTGGGGGTACGGACGAGCAGTACTTC
NA	12	TRBV7-9	TRBJ1-2	few	CASSQGFDGYTF	TGTGCCAGCAGCCAAGGGTTCGATGGCTACACCTTC
TRBD1	13	TRBV12-3/TRBV12-4	TRBJ2-7	few	CASSYGTAYEQYF	TGTGCCAGCAGTTACGGGACAGCCTACGAGCAGTACTTC
NA	12	TRBV20-1	TRBJ2-1	NA	CSARDRDHEQFF	TGCAGTGCTAGAGATCGTGACCATGAGCAGTTCTTC
TRBD2	18	TRBV12-3/TRBV12-4	TRBJ2-2	few	CASSFSGTSGSNTGELFF	TGTGCCAGCAGTTTCTCCGGGACTAGCGGTTCTAACACCGGGGAGCTGTTTTTT
NA	15	TRBV2	TRBJ2-1	few	CASSRGRGSTNEQFF	TGTGCCAGCAGTAGAGGGCGCGGTTCCACGAATGAGCAGTTCTTC
NA	16	TRBV6-2/TRBV6-3	TRBJ2-5	few	CASSYGWGNSSLRTFF	TGTGCCAGCAGTTATGGTTGGGGGAACTCTAGCCTACGCACGTTCTTC
TRBD2	16	TRBV20-1	TRBJ2-1	few	CSADRDSGRARDEQFF	TGCAGTGCGGACAGAGATAGCGGGAGGGCCAGGGATGAGCAGTTCTTC
TRBD1	15	TRBV7-8	TRBJ2-4	few	CASSSGQGALNIQYF	TGTGCCAGCAGCTCGGGACAGGGGGCGCTAAACATTCAGTACTTC
TRBD1	15	TRBV27	TRBJ2-7	NA	CASSPSGTGGHEQYF	TGTGCCAGCAGTCCTTCCGGGACAGGGGGCCACGAGCAGTACTTC
TRBD1	16	TRBV6-5	TRBJ1-2	few	CASSYSGTGGGYGYTF	TGTGCCAGCAGTTACAGTGGGACAGGGGGCGGCTATGGCTACACCTTC
NA	15	TRBV15	TRBJ2-5	NA	CATSRDRKIQETQYF	TGTGCCACCAGCAGAGATCGGAAGATCCAAGAGACCCAGTACTTC
TRBD1	15	TRBV20-1	TRBJ2-3	NA	CSAILQGAGTDTQYF	TGCAGTGCTATACTACAGGGGGCCGGCACAGATACGCAGTATTTT
NA	16	TRBV21-1	TRBJ2-4	few	CASIRLAGLAKNIQYF	TGTGCCAGCATCCGACTAGCGGGACTAGCCAAAAACATTCAGTACTTC
NA	12	TRBV29-1	TRBJ2-7	NA	CSVVSTSYEQYF	TGCAGCGTTGTCTCCACTAGCTACGAGCAGTACTTC
NA	13	TRBV29-1	TRBJ2-2	many	CSVNPSGTGELFF	TGCAGCGTTAACCCATCCGGCACCGGGGAGCTGTTTTTT
NA	13	TRBV5-5	TRBJ2-1	NA	CASSLDGGDEQFF	TGTGCCAGCAGCTTGGACGGGGGAGATGAGCAGTTCTTC
NA	13	TRBV12-3/TRBV12-4	TRBJ2-2	NA	CATRGSYTGELFF	TGTGCCACCCGAGGCAGCTACACCGGGGAGCTGTTTTTT
TRBD2	14	TRBV11-2	TRBJ2-7	NA	CASSFAGGRDEQYF	TGTGCCAGCAGCTTTGCGGGGGGCAGGGACGAGCAGTACTTC
TRBD2	21	TRBV19	TRBJ2-7	NA	CASSPRSWDYTKLGTLYEQYF	TGTGCCAGTAGTCCGCGATCCTGGGACTACACAAAATTGGGGACCCTCTACGAGCAGTACTTC
NA	13	TRBV29-1	TRBJ1-4	NA	CSASDGSNEKLFF	TGCAGCGCCTCAGACGGTTCTAATGAAAAACTGTTTTTT
TRBD1	13	TRBV5-5	TRBJ1-2	few	CASSLGQGIGYTF	TGTGCCAGCAGCTTGGGACAGGGGATAGGCTACACCTTC
TRBD2	15	TRBV6-5	TRBJ2-3	NA	CASSNLAGGIETQYF	TGTGCCAGCAGTAACCTAGCGGGGGGGATCGAAACGCAGTATTTT
TRBD2	15	TRBV5-5	TRBJ2-5	NA	CASSNPGLAGETQYF	TGTGCCAGCAGCAATCCGGGACTAGCGGGAGAGACCCAGTACTTC
NA	16	TRBV4-1	TRBJ2-1	NA	CASSQVREAPYNEQFF	TGCGCCAGCAGCCAAGTCAGGGAGGCGCCCTACAATGAGCAGTTCTTC
NA	18	TRBV6-1	TRBJ2-1	once	CASITDRKSSSSYNGQFF	TGTGCCAGCATAACGGACAGAAAATCTTCGAGCTCCTACAATGGGCAGTTCTTC
NA	16	TRBV20-1	TRBJ1-1	few	CSARLRGQTANTEAFF	TGCAGTGCTAGATTGAGAGGCCAGACAGCGAACACTGAAGCTTTCTTT
NA	13	TRBV20-1	TRBJ2-7	NA	CSVVDGSSYEQYF	TGCAGTGTCGTGGACGGGAGCTCCTACGAGCAGTACTTC
NA	13	TRBV7-8	TRBJ2-1	NA	CASSSRPGYEQFF	TGTGCCAGCAGCTCGCGCCCGGGGTATGAGCAGTTCTTC
NA	14	TRBV30	TRBJ1-1	few	CAWSVRSGFPEAFF	TGTGCCTGGAGTGTAAGGTCGGGGTTCCCTGAAGCTTTCTTT
TRBD1	12	TRBV2	TRBJ1-2	few	CASRDRALGYTF	TGTGCCAGCAGGGACAGGGCTTTAGGCTACACCTTC
NA	14	TRBV6-5	TRBJ2-5	few	CASSLLTRSETQYF	TGTGCCAGCAGTTTGTTAACTAGGAGTGAGACCCAGTACTTC
TRBD2	14	TRBV2	TRBJ2-5	NA	CASSRSGTGETQYF	TGTGCCAGCTCCCGGAGCGGGACGGGAGAGACCCAGTACTTC
NA	16	TRBV5-1	TRBJ1-5	NA	CASSVGPYTTNQPQHF	TGCGCCAGCAGTGTAGGACCGTATACTACTAATCAGCCCCAGCATTTT
TRBD1	14	TRBV29-1	TRBJ1-4	NA	CSVDLTGADEKLFF	TGCAGCGTTGACCTGACAGGGGCGGATGAAAAACTGTTTTTT
TRBD2	16	TRBV7-2	TRBJ2-1	NA	CASSLDDRDYYFEQFF	TGTGCCAGCAGCTTAGACGATCGGGACTACTACTTTGAGCAGTTCTTC
NA	14	TRBV10-2	TRBJ2-7	NA	CASSVGRVSYEQYF	TGCGCCAGCAGTGTCGGCAGGGTCTCCTACGAGCAGTACTTC
TRBD1	15	TRBV7-9	TRBJ2-5	many	CASSFPPGGQETQYF	TGTGCCAGCAGCTTCCCTCCAGGGGGACAAGAGACCCAGTACTTC
NA	15	TRBV12-3/TRBV12-4	TRBJ1-6	NA	CASSLADSYNSPLHF	TGTGCCAGCAGTTTGGCGGACTCCTATAATTCACCCCTCCACTTT
TRBD1	14	TRBV3-1	TRBJ1-1	NA	CASSQARGRTEAFF	TGTGCCAGCAGCCAAGCGAGGGGGCGCACTGAAGCTTTCTTT
NA	13	TRBV19	TRBJ2-2	NA	CASTALNTGELFF	TGTGCCAGCACGGCCTTGAACACCGGGGAGCTGTTTTTT
NA	17	TRBV27	TRBJ1-6	NA	CASSLSRPGGFNSPLHF	TGTGCCAGCAGTTTAAGCAGGCCCGGGGGTTTTAATTCACCCCTCCACTTT
TRBD1	15	TRBV20-1	TRBJ2-7	NA	CSARDRTGKTNEQYF	TGCAGTGCTAGAGATAGGACAGGGAAAACCAACGAGCAGTACTTC
NA	18	TRBV7-9	TRBJ1-4	few	CASSLARNTQGYSEKLFF	TGTGCCAGCAGCTTAGCAAGGAACACCCAGGGGTACAGTGAAAAACTGTTTTTT
TRBD1	15	TRBV2	TRBJ2-1	few	CASLRDRSLFNEQFF	TGTGCCAGCCTCCGGGACAGGTCCCTTTTCAATGAGCAGTTCTTC
NA	16	TRBV7-9	TRBJ2-7	NA	CASSSVEGRDLYEQYF	TGTGCCAGCAGCTCAGTTGAGGGGCGCGATCTCTACGAGCAGTACTTC
NA	14	TRBV29-1	TRBJ2-1	NA	CSVEEGGARGEQFF	TGCAGCGTTGAAGAAGGGGGGGCGAGGGGCGAGCAGTTCTTC